The 7 T cell receptor beta chains presented below share a single source sample, sequenced in a study of blood T cell repertoires in COVID-19. Profiling relied on immunoSEQ multiplex PCR, and the TCRdb table lists in-frame clones only, not all of them. The table includes under 30,000 clones, 90% to 95% detected once. The specimen was peripheral blood. The receptors were gathered from a human donor with active COVID-19. The donor label of this sample is uncertain.

This chain uses TRBV6-6 with TRBJ2-1; 7 nucleotides align to TRBD2. Germline V gene data show CDR1 as MNHNY and CDR2 as SVGAGI (reference sequence). The CDR3 loop spans 16 amino acids. The V and J ends lost 2 bases and 7 bases, in that order; junction bases with no gene match: 11. CDR3 bases: TGTGCCAGCAGTTACGGGGGGGGTGCGGGCCGTAATGAGCAGTTCTTC. As protein: CASSYGGGAGRNEQFF.

The chain links TRBV15 to TRBJ2-3, with 8 positions matching TRBD2. Unmatched junction bases numbered 9, after V lost 0 bases and J lost 10 bases. This CDR3 is built from 15 residues. Germline V gives CDR1 LNHNV, CDR2 YYDKDF (reference sequence). CDR3 region: CATSRDLGTSYSQYF. DNA for the CDR3: TGTGCCACCAGCAGAGACTTGGGGACTAGTTATTCGCAGTATTTT. Complete variable domain (other parts from reference TRBV15 and TRBJ2-3): DAMVIQNPRYQVTQFGKPVTLSCSQTLNHNVMYWYQQKSSQAPKLLFHYYDKDFNNEADTPDNFQSRRPNTSFCFLDIRSPGLGDTAMYLCATSRDLGTSYSQYFGPGTRLTVL.

The CDR3 DNA reads TGTGCCACTAGACTAGCGGGAGGTACCGGGGAGCTGTTTTTT. Translating gives CATRLAGGTGELFF. The chain combines TRBV19 with TRBJ2-2; 13 bases match TRBD2. Trimming at V came to 10 bases and at J to 5 bases, leaving 4 bases not matched to a gene. The CDR3 has 14 amino acids. Germline CDR1 and CDR2: LNHDA and SQIVND (reference sequence). Full variable domain (outside the CDR3, taken from reference TRBV19 and TRBJ2-2): DGGITQSPKYLFRKEGQNVTLSCEQNLNHDAMYWYRQDPGQGLRLIYYSQIVNDFQKGDIAEGYSVSREKKESFPLTVTSAQKNPTAFYLCATRLAGGTGELFFGEGSRLTVL.

This chain links TRBV4-2 with TRBJ2-7, with TRBD1 identical over 11 bases. The CDR3 consists of 15 residues. Germline V lookup: CDR1 LGHNA, CDR2 YNFKEQ. The V and J ends lost 0 bases and 5 bases, in that order; junction bases with no gene match: 3. The CDR3 loop is CASSQEGQGADEQYF. Here the CDR3 DNA reads TGTGCCAGCAGCCAAGAAGGACAGGGGGCGGACGAGCAGTACTTC.

This rearrangement joins TRBV7-2 to TRBJ1-2; TRBD1 aligns across 10 bases. V was pared by 5 bases and J by 4 bases, with 10 bases of the junction left unmatched. The CDR3 contains 16 residues. Germline assignment: CDR1 SGHTA and CDR2 FQGNSA. DNA of the CDR3: TGTGCCAGCAGCCCCCGGGACAGGGGTTCCTCCTATGGCTACACCTTC. This sequence encodes CASSPRDRGSSYGYTF. Full variable domain (rest looked up from reference TRBV7-2 and TRBJ1-2): GAGVSQSPSNKVTEKGKDVELRCDPISGHTALYWYRQSLGQGLEFLIYFQGNSAPDKSGLPSDRFSAERTGGSVSTLTIQRTQQEDSAVYLCASSPRDRGSSYGYTFGSGTRLTVV.

The chain links TRBV10-1 to TRBJ2-7, with 10 bases identical to TRBD2. Unmatched junction bases numbered 5, after V lost 0 bases and J lost 6 bases. The germline V gene has CDR1 WNHNN and CDR2 SYGVQD (reference sequence). This CDR3 spans 15 amino acids. CDR3 amino acids: CASSESPSGSSEQYF. The CDR3 nucleotides read TGCGCCAGCAGTGAGTCTCCTAGCGGGAGTTCCGAGCAGTACTTC.

This clone has just a few counts. The V gene is TRBV15, the J gene TRBJ2-1; 9 bases align to TRBD2. Germline V gene data show CDR1 as LNHNV and CDR2 as YYDKDF (reference sequence). With 8 bases clipped from V and 6 bases from J, the junction kept 11 bases outside the gene matches. The CDR3 has 15 residues. CDR3 residues: CATLGREGLSNEQFF. CDR3 nucleotides: TGTGCCACCCTAGGGCGGGAGGGCCTAAGCAATGAGCAGTTCTTC.